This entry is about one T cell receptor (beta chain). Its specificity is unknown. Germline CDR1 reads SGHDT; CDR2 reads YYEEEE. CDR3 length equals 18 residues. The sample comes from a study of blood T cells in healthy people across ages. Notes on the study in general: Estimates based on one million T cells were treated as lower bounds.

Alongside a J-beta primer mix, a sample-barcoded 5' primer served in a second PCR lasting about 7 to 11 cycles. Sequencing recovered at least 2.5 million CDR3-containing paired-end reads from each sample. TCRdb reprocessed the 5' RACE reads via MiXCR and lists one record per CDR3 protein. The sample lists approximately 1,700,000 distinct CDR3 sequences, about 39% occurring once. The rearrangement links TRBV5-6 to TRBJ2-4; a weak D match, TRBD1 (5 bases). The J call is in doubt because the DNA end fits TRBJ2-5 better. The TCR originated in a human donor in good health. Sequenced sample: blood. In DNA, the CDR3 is TGTGCCAGCAGCTCTGCCCTGCGGACACGATTTTTCCAAGAGACCCAGTACTTC. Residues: CASSSALRTRFFQETQYF.